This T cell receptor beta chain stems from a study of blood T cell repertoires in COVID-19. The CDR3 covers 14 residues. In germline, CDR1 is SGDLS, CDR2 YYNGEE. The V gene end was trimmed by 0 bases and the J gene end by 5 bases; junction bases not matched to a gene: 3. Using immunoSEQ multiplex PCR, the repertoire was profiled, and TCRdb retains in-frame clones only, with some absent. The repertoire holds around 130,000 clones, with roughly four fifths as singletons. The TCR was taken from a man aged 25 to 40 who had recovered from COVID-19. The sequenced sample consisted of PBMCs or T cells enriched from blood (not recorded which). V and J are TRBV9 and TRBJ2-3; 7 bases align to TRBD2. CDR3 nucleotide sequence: TGTGCCAGCAGCGTAGAACTAGCGCTAGATACGCAGTATTTT. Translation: CASSVELALDTQYF.